A selection of T cell receptor beta chains follows, all from one sample in a study of early T cells in non-severe SARS-CoV-2 infection. TCRdb passed the 5' RACE reads through MiXCR, listing each CDR3 protein once. Here the sample spans about 60,000 distinct CDR3 sequences, roughly 9% being singletons. Sequences were obtained from whole blood. All receptors come from an adult who was a healthcare worker with PCR-confirmed SARS-CoV-2 infection or an uninfected control (not recorded which). Both conserved end residues are part of each CDR3. The D gene is left open where the match is weak. Size tells how often a clone was seen (once, few, many) or the class of an expanded clone, and some rows leave it out.

NA | TRBD2 | TRBJ2-7 | TRBV7-2 | CASSQGLGKQYF | TGTGCCAGCAGCCAGGGACTAGGCAAGCAGTACTTC
few | NA | TRBJ2-1 | TRBV6-1 | CASSARGDYNEQFF | TGTGCCAGCAGTGCACGAGGGGACTACAATGAGCAGTTCTTC
few | NA | TRBJ2-1 | TRBV28 | CASTDSYRVGAEQFF | TGTGCCAGCACCGACTCTTACAGGGTTGGAGCCGAGCAGTTCTTC
many | NA | TRBJ1-5 | TRBV20-1 | CSASQGNQPQHF | TGCAGTGCTTCACAGGGCAATCAGCCCCAGCATTTT
NA | NA | TRBJ1-5 | TRBV4-2 | CASSQEPTGDQPQHF | TGTGCCAGCAGCCAAGAACCGACAGGAGATCAGCCCCAGCATTTT
many | NA | TRBJ1-3 | TRBV28 | CATLESRVPNTIYF | TGTGCCACCCTCGAAAGCAGGGTCCCAAACACCATATATTTT
NA | TRBD2 | TRBJ2-3 | TRBV10-1 | CASRSSGPSTDTQYF | TGCGCCAGCAGGAGTAGCGGGCCTAGCACAGATACGCAGTATTTT
NA | TRBD2 | TRBJ2-5 | TRBV9 | CASSAGTSGTQETQYF | TGTGCCAGCAGCGCAGGGACTAGCGGAACCCAAGAGACCCAGTACTTC
NA | TRBD2 | TRBJ2-7 | TRBV2 | CASSEPLAGVYEQYF | TGTGCCAGCAGTGAACCCCTAGCGGGAGTATACGAGCAGTACTTC
few | TRBD2 | TRBJ2-5 | TRBV24-1 | CATSAGGQTQYF | TGTGCCACCAGTGCGGGAGGACAGACCCAGTACTTC
NA | TRBD2 | TRBJ2-2 | TRBV14 | CASSQPPGGRGTGELFF | TGTGCCAGCAGCCAACCCCCGGGCGGGAGAGGTACCGGGGAGCTGTTTTTT
few | NA | TRBJ1-2 | TRBV7-9 | CASSAVGQEGGYTF | TGTGCCAGCAGCGCAGTAGGGCAGGAGGGAGGCTACACCTTC
many | TRBD2 | TRBJ2-3 | TRBV7-9 | CASSLLAVGDTQYF | TGTGCCAGCAGCCTCCTAGCGGTGGGGGATACGCAGTATTTT
NA | NA | TRBJ2-7 | TRBV11-2 | CASSRAGYVSYEQYF | TGTGCCAGCAGCCGCGCGGGGTATGTTTCCTACGAGCAGTACTTC
many | TRBD2 | TRBJ2-3 | TRBV20-1 | CSARVIAGSTDTQYF | TGCAGTGCTAGAGTGATAGCGGGTAGCACAGATACGCAGTATTTT